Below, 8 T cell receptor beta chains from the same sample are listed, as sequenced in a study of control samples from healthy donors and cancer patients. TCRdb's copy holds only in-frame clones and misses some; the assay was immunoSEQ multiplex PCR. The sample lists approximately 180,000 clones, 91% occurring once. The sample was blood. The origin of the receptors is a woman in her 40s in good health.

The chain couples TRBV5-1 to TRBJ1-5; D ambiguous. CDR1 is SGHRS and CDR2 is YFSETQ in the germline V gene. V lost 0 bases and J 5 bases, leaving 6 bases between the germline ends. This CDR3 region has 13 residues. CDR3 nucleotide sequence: TGCGCCAGCAGCTTGGCTTCGGATCAGCCCCAGCATTTT. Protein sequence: CASSLASDQPQHF. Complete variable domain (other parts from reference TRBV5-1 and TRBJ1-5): KAGVTQTPRYLIKTRGQQVTLSCSPISGHRSVSWYQQTPGQGLQFLFEYFSETQRNKGNFPGRFSGRQFSNSRSEMNVSTLELGDSALYLCASSLASDQPQHFGDGTRLSIL.

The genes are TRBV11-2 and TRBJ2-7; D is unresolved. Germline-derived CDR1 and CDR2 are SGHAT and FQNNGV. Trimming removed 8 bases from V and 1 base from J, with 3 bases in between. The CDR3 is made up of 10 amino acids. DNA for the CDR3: TGTGCCAGCGGTTCCTACGAGCAGTACTTC. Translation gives CASGSYEQYF.

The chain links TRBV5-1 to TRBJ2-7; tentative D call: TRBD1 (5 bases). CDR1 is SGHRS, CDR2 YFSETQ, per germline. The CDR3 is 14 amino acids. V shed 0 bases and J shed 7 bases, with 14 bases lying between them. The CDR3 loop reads CASSLGQGLGEQYF. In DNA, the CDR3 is TGCGCCAGCAGCTTGGGGCAGGGTCTTGGGGAGCAGTACTTC.

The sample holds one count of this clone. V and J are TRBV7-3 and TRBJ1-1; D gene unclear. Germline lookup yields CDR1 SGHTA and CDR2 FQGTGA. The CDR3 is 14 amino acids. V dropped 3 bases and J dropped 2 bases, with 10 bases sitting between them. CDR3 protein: CASSFAAANTEAFF. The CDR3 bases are TGTGCCAGCAGCTTCGCAGCCGCTAACACTGAAGCTTTCTTT.

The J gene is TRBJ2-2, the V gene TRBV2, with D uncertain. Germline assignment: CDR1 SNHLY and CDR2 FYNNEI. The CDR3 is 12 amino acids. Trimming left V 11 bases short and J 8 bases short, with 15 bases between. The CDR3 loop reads CASLLEGGELFF. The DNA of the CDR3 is TGTGCCTCCCTATTGGAAGGGGGGGAGCTGTTTTTT.

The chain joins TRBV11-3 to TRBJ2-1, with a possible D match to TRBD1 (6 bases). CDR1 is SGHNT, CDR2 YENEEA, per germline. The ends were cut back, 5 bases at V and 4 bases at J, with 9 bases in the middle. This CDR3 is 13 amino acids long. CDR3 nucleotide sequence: TGTGCCAGCAGCCCCACAGGGTACAATGAGCAGTTCTTC. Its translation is CASSPTGYNEQFF.

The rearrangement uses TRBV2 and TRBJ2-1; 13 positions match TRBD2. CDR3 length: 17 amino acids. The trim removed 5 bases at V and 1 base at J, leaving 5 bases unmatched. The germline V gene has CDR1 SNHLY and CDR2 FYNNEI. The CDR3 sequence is CASSPWTSGGSYNEQFF. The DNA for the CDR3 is TGTGCCAGCAGTCCTTGGACTAGCGGGGGATCCTACAATGAGCAGTTCTTC.

The DNA for the CDR3 is TGTGCCAGTAGTAGGAGGGACAGGGGAACCCCTGAAGCTTTCTTT. Residues: CASSRRDRGTPEAFF. V and J are TRBV19 and TRBJ1-1; 10 nucleotides align to TRBD1. The length of the CDR3 is 15 residues. V was pared by 4 bases and J by 6 bases, with 8 bases of the junction left unmatched. Germline V gives CDR1 LNHDA, CDR2 SQIVND (reference sequence).